This T cell receptor beta chain was retrieved from a study of blood T cell repertoires in COVID-19. As for the study in general: There were acute and convalescent COVID-19 samples, and they came from the United States, Italy and Spain. In each case, the material was cDNA or gDNA derived from T cells, B-cell-depleted T cells, or PBMCs.

In the authors' methods: Amplification of reference gene primers provided the estimated nucleated cell counts. Profiling relied on immunoSEQ multiplex PCR, and the TCRdb table lists in-frame clones only, not all of them. The DNA was the basis for D and trimming; V, J and clone size are from that table. The table includes approximately 130,000 clones, approximately 83% detected once. CDR3 length: 19 residues. Germline V gives CDR1 MNHEY, CDR2 SVGEGT. V dropped 4 bases and J dropped 5; count of bases not matched to a gene: 13. Sequencing input: peripheral blood. The chain has TRBV6-2 or TRBV6-3 and TRBJ2-1, with TRBD2 matching 14 bases. The origin of this receptor is a woman aged 45 to 65 who had recovered from COVID-19. CDR3 residues: CASSSIGGLAGGANNEQFF. The CDR3 DNA reads TGTGCCAGCAGTTCAATCGGCGGACTAGCGGGAGGAGCGAACAATGAGCAGTTCTTC.